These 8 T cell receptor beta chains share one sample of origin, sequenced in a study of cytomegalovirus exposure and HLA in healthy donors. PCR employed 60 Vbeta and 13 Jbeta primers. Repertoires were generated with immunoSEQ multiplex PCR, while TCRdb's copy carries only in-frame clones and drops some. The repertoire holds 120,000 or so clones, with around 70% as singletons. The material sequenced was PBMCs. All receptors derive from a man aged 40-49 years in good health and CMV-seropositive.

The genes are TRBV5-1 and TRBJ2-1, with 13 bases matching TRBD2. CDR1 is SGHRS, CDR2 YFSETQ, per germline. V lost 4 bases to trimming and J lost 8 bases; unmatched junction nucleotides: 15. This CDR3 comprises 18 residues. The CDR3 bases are TGCGCCAGCAGCCCACCCGGCGGACTAGCGGGGGATGTGGATGAGCAGTTCTTC. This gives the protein CASSPPGGLAGDVDEQFF.

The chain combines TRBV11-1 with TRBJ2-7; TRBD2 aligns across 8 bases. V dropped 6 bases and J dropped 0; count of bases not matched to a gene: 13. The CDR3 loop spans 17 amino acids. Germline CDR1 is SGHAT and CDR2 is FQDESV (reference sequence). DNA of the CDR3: TGTGCCAGCAGTCGGGACTCCCCGCTAGCGGGCTCCTACGAGCAGTACTTC. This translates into CASSRDSPLAGSYEQYF.

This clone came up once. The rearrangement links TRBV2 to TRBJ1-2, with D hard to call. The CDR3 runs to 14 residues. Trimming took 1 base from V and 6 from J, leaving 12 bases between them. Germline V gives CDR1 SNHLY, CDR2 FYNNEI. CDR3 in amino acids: CASSEGRRTNGYTF. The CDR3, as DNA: TGTGCCAGCAGTGAAGGGCGGCGGACTAATGGCTACACCTTC.

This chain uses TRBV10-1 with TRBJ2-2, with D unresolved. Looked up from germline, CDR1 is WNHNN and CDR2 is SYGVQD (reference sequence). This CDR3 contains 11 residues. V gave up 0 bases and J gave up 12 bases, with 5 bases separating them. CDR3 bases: TGCGCCAGCAGTGAGTCCCGTAAGCTGTTTTTT. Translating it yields CASSESRKLFF.

CDR3 bases: TGTGCCAGCAGCTTAGACAGGCATGGCTACACCTTC. Its translation is CASSLDRHGYTF. This chain joins TRBV7-9 and TRBJ1-2; tentative D call: TRBD1 (5 bases). Between the trimmed V and J ends, which lost 1 base and 6 bases, there was a span of 6 bases. CDR3 length equals 12 residues. Germline CDR1 SEHNR, CDR2 FQNEAQ (reference sequence).

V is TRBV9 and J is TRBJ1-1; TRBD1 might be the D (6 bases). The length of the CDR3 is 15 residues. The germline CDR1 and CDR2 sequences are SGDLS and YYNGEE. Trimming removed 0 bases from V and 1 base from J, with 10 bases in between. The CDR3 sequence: CASSVGGDTNTEAFF. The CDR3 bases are TGTGCCAGCAGCGTAGGAGGGGACACGAACACTGAAGCTTTCTTT.

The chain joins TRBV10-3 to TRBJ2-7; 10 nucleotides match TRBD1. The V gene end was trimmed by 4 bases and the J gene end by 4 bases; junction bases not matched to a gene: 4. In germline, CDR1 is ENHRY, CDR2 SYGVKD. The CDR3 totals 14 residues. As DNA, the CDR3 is TGTGCCATCAGTGCTGACAGGGGGCAATACGAGCAGTACTTC. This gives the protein CAISADRGQYEQYF.

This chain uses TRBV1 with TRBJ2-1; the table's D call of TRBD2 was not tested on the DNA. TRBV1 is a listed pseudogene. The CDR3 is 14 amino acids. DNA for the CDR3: TGCACCAGCAGCCAAAGGGGGGGGGAGCTCTCCCTGCTCTTC. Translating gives CTSSQRGGELSLLF.